The clone carrying this T cell receptor beta chain was seen ten or more times. The entry originates in a study of T cells in Graves' hyperthyroidism and ophthalmopathy. Looking at the study overall: Peripheral blood samples were taken at initial diagnosis, prior to any treatment.

RNA transcripts served as the template for amplifying TCR beta CDR3 regions. The TCR CDR3 was amplified in a first-round RT-PCR using the HTBI primer set. TCRdb itself ran the multiplex PCR reads through MiXCR, one entry per CDR3 protein. The repertoire has about 500,000 distinct CDR3 sequences, about 16% of them found once; the top ten carry 29%. There are 15 residues in the CDR3. V lost 4 bases, J lost 4 bases, and 16 bases lay in between. CDR1 and CDR2 (germline): SGHTA, FQGNSA. The genes are TRBV7-2 and TRBJ1-2; tentative D call: TRBD1 (5 bases). Sequencing was carried out using blood. The clonotype was recovered from a woman between 25 and 40 years old with Graves' ophthalmopathy. CDR3 amino acids: CASSSPGRTLYGYTF. The DNA for the CDR3 is TGTGCCAGCAGCTCTCCGGGACGGACCCTCTATGGCTACACCTTC.